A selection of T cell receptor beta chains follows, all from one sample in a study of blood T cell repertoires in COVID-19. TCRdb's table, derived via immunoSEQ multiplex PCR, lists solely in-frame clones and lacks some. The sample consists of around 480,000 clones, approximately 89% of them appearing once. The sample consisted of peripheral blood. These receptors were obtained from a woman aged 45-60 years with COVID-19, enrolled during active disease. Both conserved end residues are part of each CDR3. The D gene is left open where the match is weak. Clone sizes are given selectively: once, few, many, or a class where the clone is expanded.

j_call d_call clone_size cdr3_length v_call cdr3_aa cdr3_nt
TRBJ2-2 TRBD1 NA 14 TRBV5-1 CASSSGQAVGELFF TGCGCCAGCAGCTCGGGACAGGCGGTCGGGGAGCTGTTTTTT
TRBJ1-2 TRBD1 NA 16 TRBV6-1 CASSVGTGGDNYGYTF TGTGCCAGCAGTGTTGGGACAGGGGGAGACAACTATGGCTACACCTTC
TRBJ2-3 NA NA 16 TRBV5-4 CASSDPGTGRTDTQYF TGTGCCAGCAGCGATCCAGGGACTGGACGCACAGATACGCAGTATTTT
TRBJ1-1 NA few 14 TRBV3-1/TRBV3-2 CASSQEGQNTEAFF TGTGCCAGCAGCCAAGAGGGACAGAACACTGAAGCTTTCTTT
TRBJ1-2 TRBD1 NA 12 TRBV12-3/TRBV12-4 CASSSPGGGYTF TGTGCCAGCAGTTCCCCAGGGGGAGGCTACACCTTC
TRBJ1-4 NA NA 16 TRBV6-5 CASSYSFSQSGEKLFF TGTGCCAGCAGTTACTCGTTTTCCCAGTCGGGTGAAAAACTGTTTTTT
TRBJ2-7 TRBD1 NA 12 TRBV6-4 CASCNRGYEQYF TGTGCCAGCTGTAACAGGGGGTACGAGCAGTACTTC
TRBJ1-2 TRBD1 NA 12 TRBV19 CATSTGDYGYTF TGTGCCACCTCAACAGGGGACTATGGCTACACCTTC
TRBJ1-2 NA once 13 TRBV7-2 CASGPTKDYGYTF TGTGCCAGCGGCCCGACTAAGGATTATGGCTACACCTTC
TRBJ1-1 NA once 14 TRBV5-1 CASSPPIGGTEAFF TGCGCCAGCAGCCCGCCGATCGGGGGAACTGAAGCTTTCTTT
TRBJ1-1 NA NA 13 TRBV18 CASSSQGNTEAFF TGTGCCAGCTCTTCGCAGGGGAACACTGAAGCTTTCTTT
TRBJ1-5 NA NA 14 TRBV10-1 CASSFQGSNQPQHF TGCGCCAGCAGCTTCCAGGGCTCCAATCAGCCCCAGCATTTT
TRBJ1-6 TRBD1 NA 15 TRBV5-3 CARSLEGATGSPLHF TGTGCCAGAAGCTTGGAGGGGGCCACCGGGTCACCCCTCCACTTT
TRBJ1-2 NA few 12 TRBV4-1 CASSQPTGGYTF TGCGCCAGCAGCCAGCCCACAGGAGGCTACACCTTC
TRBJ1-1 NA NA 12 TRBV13 CASSLSYTEAFF TGTGCCAGCAGCTTATCTTACACTGAAGCTTTCTTT
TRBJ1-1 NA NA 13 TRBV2 CAIYGTSNTEAFF TGTGCCATCTACGGGACATCGAACACTGAAGCTTTCTTT
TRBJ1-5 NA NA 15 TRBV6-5 CASSSSGGSNQPQHF TGTGCCAGCAGCTCATCGGGGGGATCCAATCAGCCCCAGCATTTT
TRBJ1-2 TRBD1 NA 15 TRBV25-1 CASSGDRGQDYGYTF TGTGCCAGCAGTGGCGACAGGGGGCAAGATTATGGCTACACCTTC
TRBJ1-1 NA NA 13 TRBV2 CASSDGGFTEAFF TGTGCCAGCAGTGATGGGGGCTTCACTGAAGCTTTCTTT
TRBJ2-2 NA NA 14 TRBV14 CASSLVLDTGELFF TGTGCCAGCAGCCTAGTACTCGACACCGGGGAGCTGTTTTTT
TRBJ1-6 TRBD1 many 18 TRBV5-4 CASSLLSDFRDRDSPLHF TGTGCCAGCAGCTTACTCAGTGATTTCCGGGACAGGGACTCACCCCTCCACTTT
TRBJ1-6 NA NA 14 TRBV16 CASSGIEGESPLHF TGTGCCAGCAGCGGGATTGAGGGGGAATCACCCCTCCACTTT
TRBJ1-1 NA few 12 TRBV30 CASRVEDTEAFF TGTGCCTCAAGGGTGGAGGACACTGAAGCTTTCTTT